This T cell receptor beta chain was captured in a study of CD8 T cells in Susac syndrome. Study conclusions and caveats: In TEMRA cells and active patients, CD8+ clonal expansion in Susac reached its peak.

Random-hexamer reverse transcription was applied to roughly 0.45 to 1 ug RNA. The TCR beta CDR3 was amplified by immunoSEQ multiplex PCR across 54 Vbeta, 13 Jbeta. MiXCR, run by TCRdb on the immunoSEQ multiplex PCR reads, gives a single entry per CDR3 protein. Here the sample spans around 170,000 distinct CDR3 sequences, 85% to 95% being singletons. Unmatched junction bases numbered 7, after V lost 6 bases and J lost 0 bases. CDR1 and CDR2 from the germline V gene are SQVTM and ANQGSEA. This CDR3 contains 15 residues. About this clonotype: The antigen remains undetermined.

The CD8+ and CD4+ T cells were isolated magnetically using a negative isolation approach, whereas the TEMRA cells were enriched by FACS. Sequenced material: CD8+ T cells from PBMCs. This chain links TRBV29-1 with TRBJ1-3, with 8 bases matching TRBD1. The sequence derives from a human donor with Susac syndrome. For the CDR3, the DNA is TGCAGCGTCCAAGGACAGGGAAACTCTGGAAACACCATATATTTT. This gives the protein CSVQGQGNSGNTIYF.